This T cell receptor beta chain was sequenced in a study of post-analysis software for immune sequencing data. Study observations and caveats: In patients, five or six TRBV segments were more frequent than in controls, with TRBV5-6, TRBV5-1 and TRBV20-1 among them.

Unique molecular identifiers were present in the TCR beta cDNA libraries. Starting from approximately 1 to 10 million T cells, the study yielded 500,000 or so cDNA molecules. TCRdb recomputed calls from the PCR reads with MiXCR, one row per CDR3 protein. This table has roughly 620,000 distinct CDR3 sequences, about 40% appearing once. For this clonotype: The target antigen is unknown.

The CDR3 consists of 19 residues. Trimming removed 1 base from V and 0 bases from J; junction bases left unmatched: 9. The rearrangement links TRBV12-3 or TRBV12-4 to TRBJ2-4; 10 bases match TRBD2. Sequences were obtained from blood. The TCR was taken from a girl between 10 and 17 years old with multiple sclerosis. CDR3 region: CASSLEPSGGQVAKNIQYF. The CDR3 bases are TGTGCCAGCAGTTTAGAACCTAGCGGGGGCCAAGTAGCCAAAAACATTCAGTACTTC.